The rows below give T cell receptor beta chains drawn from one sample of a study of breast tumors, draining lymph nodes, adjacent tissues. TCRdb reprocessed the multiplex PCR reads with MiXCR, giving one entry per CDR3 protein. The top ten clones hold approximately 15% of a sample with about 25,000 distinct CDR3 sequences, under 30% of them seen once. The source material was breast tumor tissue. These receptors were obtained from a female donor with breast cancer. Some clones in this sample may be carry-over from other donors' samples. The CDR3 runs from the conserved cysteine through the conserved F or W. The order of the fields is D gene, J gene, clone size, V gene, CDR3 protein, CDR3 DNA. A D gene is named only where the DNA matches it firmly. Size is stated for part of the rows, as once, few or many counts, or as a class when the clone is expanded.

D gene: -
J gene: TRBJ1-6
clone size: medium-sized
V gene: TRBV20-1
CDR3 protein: CSVHPQSGMSPLHF
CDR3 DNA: TGCAGTGTTCACCCCCAGTCGGGCATGTCACCCCTCCACTTT

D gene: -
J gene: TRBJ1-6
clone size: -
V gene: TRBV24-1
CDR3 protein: CATSDLRVKRSPLHF
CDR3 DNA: TGTGCCACCAGTGATTTGCGGGTTAAGCGGTCACCCCTCCACTTT

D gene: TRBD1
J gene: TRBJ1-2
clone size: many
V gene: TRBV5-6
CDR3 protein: CASIQGQGDTDDYGYTF
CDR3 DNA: TGTGCCAGCATCCAGGGGCAGGGGGATACGGACGACTATGGCTACACCTTC

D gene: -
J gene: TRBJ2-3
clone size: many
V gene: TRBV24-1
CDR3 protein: CATSDLGAGTQYF
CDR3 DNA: TGTGCCACCAGTGATTTAGGGGCAGGTACGCAGTATTTT

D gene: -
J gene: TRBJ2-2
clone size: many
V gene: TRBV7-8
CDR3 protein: CASSFGTSNTGELFF
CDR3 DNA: TGTGCCAGCAGCTTCGGGACATCGAACACCGGGGAGCTGTTTTTT

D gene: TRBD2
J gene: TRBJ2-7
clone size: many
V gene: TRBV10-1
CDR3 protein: CASSESAGAHEQYF
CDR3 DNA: TGCGCCAGCAGTGAGTCGGCGGGAGCCCACGAGCAGTACTTC

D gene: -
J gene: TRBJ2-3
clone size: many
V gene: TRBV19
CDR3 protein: CASSIYGTGWSTDTQYF
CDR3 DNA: TGTGCCAGTAGTATCTACGGGACTGGCTGGAGCACAGATACGCAGTATTTT

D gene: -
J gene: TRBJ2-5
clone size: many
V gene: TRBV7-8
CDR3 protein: CASSSGEGDQETQYF
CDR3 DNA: TGTGCCAGCAGCTCAGGGGAGGGCGACCAAGAGACCCAGTACTTC

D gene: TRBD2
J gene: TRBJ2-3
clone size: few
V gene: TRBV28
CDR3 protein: CASSSRLAGGVYTQYF
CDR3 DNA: TGTGCCAGCAGTTCCAGACTAGCGGGAGGTGTGTATACGCAGTATTTT

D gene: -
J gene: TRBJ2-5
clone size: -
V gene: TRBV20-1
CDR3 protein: CSSRVGGQETQYF
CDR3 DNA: TGCAGTTCTAGAGTTGGGGGCCAAGAGACCCAGTACTTC

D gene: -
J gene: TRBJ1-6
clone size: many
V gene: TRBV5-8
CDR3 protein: CASSLEFVLSSYNSPLHF
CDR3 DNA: TGTGCCAGCAGCTTGGAATTCGTCCTTAGCTCCTATAATTCACCCCTCCACTTT

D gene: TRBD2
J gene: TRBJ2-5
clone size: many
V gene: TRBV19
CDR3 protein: CASRDRGRPQETQYF
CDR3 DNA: TGTGCCAGTAGGGATCGCGGGAGACCCCAAGAGACCCAGTACTTC

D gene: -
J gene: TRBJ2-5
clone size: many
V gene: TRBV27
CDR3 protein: CASSRTPSTETQYF
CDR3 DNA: TGTGCCAGCAGTCGGACCCCGTCGACTGAGACCCAGTACTTC

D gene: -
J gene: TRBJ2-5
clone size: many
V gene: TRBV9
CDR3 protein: CASSVGAGAVQETQYF
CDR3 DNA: TGTGCCAGCAGCGTAGGGGCGGGGGCCGTACAAGAGACCCAGTACTTC

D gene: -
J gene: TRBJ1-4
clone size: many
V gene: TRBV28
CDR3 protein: CASSQGGRAEKLFF
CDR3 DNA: TGTGCCAGCAGCCAAGGGGGGAGAGCTGAAAAACTGTTTTTT

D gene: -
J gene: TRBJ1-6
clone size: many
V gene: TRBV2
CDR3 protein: CASRQGDSPLHF
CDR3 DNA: TGTGCCAGCAGGCAGGGTGATTCACCCCTCCACTTT

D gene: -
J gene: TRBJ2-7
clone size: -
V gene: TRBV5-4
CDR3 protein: CASSEDGGGTYEQYF
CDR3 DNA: TGTGCCAGCAGCGAGGACGGTGGGGGCACCTACGAGCAGTACTTC

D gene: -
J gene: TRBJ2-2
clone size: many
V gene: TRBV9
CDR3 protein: CASSEAKGDAGELFF
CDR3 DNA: TGTGCCAGCAGCGAGGCAAAGGGGGACGCCGGGGAGCTGTTTTTT

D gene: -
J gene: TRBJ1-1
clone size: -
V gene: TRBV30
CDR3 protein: CAWSLGSNTEAFF
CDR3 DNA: TGTGCCTGGAGTTTGGGTTCGAACACTGAAGCTTTCTTT

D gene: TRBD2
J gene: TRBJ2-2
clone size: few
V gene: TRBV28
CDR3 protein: CASSLFPSGRTTGELFF
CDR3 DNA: TGTGCCAGCAGTTTATTCCCCAGCGGGAGGACCACGGGGGAGCTGTTTTTT

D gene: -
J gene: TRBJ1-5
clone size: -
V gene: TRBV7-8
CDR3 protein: CANSLPGHPNQPPHF
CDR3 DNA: TGTGCCAACAGCTTACCGGGACACCCTAATCAGCCCCCGCATTTT

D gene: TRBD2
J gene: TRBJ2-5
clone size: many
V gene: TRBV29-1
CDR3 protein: CSVAGGEETQYF
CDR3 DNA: TGCAGCGTTGCGGGGGGGGAAGAGACCCAGTACTTC

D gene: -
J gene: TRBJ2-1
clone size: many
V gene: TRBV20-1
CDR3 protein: CSAREGGFSSYNEQFF
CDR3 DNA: TGCAGTGCTAGAGAAGGGGGGTTTAGCTCCTACAATGAGCAGTTCTTC

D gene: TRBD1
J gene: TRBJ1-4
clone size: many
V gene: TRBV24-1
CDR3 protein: CATSEQGGRLFF
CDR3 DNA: TGTGCCACCAGTGAGCAAGGGGGCCGACTGTTTTTT

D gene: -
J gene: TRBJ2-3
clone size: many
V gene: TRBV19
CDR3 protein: CAIRKSEADTQYF
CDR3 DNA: TGTGCCATTCGAAAGAGTGAAGCAGATACGCAGTATTTT

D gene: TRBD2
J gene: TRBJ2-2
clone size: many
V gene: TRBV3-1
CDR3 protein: CASSQDSGSFTGELFF
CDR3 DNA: TGTGCCAGCAGCCAAGATAGCGGGAGTTTTACCGGGGAGCTGTTTTTT

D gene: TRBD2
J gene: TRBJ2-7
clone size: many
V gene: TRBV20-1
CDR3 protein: CSASPTSGYYEQYF
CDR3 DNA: TGCAGTGCTAGCCCGACTAGCGGGTACTACGAGCAGTACTTC

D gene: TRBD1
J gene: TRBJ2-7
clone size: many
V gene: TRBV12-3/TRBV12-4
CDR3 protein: CASSPTGGGVGEQYF
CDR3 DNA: TGTGCCAGCAGTCCGACAGGGGGGGGGGTGGGGGAGCAGTACTTC

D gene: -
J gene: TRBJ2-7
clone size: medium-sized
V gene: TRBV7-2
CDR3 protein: CASRGGASYEQYF
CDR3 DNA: TGTGCCAGCAGAGGGGGGGCGTCCTACGAGCAGTACTTC

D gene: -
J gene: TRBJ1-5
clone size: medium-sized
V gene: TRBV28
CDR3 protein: CASSLDGGGQPQHF
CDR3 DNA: TGTGCCAGCAGTTTGGACGGAGGGGGTCAGCCCCAGCATTTT

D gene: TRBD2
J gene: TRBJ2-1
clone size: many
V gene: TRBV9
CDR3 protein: CASSVGASGGDEQFF
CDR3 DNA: TGTGCCAGCAGCGTAGGTGCTAGCGGGGGTGATGAGCAGTTCTTC

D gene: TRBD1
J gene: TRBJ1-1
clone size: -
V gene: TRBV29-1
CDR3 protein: CSVRQGMNTEAFF
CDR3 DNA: TGCAGCGTTCGACAGGGAATGAACACTGAAGCTTTCTTT

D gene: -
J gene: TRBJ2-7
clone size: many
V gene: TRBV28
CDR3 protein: CASSPNLPPYEQYF
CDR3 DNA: TGTGCCAGCAGTCCAAACTTACCCCCCTACGAGCAGTACTTC

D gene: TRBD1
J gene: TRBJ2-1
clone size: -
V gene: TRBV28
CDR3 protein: CASRFLVGQGYNEQFF
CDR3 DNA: TGTGCCAGCAGATTCCTCGTGGGACAGGGTTACAATGAGCAGTTCTTC

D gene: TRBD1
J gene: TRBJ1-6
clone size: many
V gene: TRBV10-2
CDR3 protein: CASSDRDRCHSPLHF
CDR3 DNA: TGCGCCAGCAGCGACCGGGACAGGTGCCATTCACCCCTCCACTTT

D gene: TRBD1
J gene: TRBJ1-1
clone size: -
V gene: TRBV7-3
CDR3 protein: CASSLTGQGSEAFF
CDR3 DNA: TGTGCCAGCAGCTTAACCGGACAGGGAAGTGAAGCTTTCTTT

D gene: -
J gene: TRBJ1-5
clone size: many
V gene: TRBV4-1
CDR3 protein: CASSQEDGKPQHF
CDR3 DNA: TGCGCCAGCAGCCAAGAAGATGGTAAGCCCCAGCATTTT

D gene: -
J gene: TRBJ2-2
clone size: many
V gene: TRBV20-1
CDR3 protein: CSARDYGNTGELFF
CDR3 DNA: TGCAGTGCTAGAGATTACGGTAACACCGGGGAGCTGTTTTTT

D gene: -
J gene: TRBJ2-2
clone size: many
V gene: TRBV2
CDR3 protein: CASIGGGGGSGELFF
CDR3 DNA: TGTGCCAGCATTGGGGGAGGGGGAGGGTCCGGGGAGCTGTTTTTT

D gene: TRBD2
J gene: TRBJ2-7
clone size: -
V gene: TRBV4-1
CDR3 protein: CASSQSLAGGSRNEQYF
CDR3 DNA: TGCGCCAGCAGCCAGAGCCTAGCGGGAGGATCTCGAAACGAGCAGTACTTC

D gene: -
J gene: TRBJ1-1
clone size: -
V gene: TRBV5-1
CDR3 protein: CASSTYRGLNTEAFF
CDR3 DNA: TGCGCCAGCAGCACCTACAGAGGACTGAACACTGAAGCTTTCTTT

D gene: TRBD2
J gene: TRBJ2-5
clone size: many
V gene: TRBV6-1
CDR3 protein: CASSEIAGQQETQYF
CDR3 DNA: TGTGCCAGCAGTGAAATAGCGGGACAACAAGAGACCCAGTACTTC

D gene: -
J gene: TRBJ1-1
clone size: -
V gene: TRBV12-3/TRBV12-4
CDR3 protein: CASGPTPTRDTEAFF
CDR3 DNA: TGTGCCAGCGGCCCCACCCCGACCCGGGACACTGAAGCTTTCTTT

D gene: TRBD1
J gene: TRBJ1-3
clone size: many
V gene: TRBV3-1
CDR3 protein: CASSQQTGGRNTIYF
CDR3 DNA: TGTGCCAGCAGCCAACAGACAGGGGGGCGAAACACCATATATTTT

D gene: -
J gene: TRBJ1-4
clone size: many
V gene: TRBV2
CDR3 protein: CASSGSGEKLFF
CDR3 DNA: TGTGCCAGCAGCGGCTCGGGGGAAAAACTGTTTTTT

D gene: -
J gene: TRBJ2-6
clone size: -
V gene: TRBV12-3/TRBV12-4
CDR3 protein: CASSFDRHSGANVLTF
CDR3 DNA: TGTGCCAGCAGCTTCGACAGGCACTCTGGGGCCAACGTCCTGACTTTC

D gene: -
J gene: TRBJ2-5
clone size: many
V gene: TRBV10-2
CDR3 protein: CASSIAGTPQETQYF
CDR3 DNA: TGCGCCAGCAGCATCGCCGGGACACCGCAAGAGACCCAGTACTTC

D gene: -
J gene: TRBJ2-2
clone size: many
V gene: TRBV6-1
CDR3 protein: CASSETGDTGELFF
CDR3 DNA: TGTGCCAGCAGTGAAACAGGAGACACCGGGGAGCTGTTTTTT

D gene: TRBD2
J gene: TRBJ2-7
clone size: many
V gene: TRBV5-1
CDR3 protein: CASVPGLAGGIPYEQYF
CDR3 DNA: TGCGCCAGCGTCCCGGGACTAGCGGGAGGGATCCCCTACGAGCAGTACTTC

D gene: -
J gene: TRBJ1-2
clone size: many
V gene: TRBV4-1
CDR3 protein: CASSQEGYYGYTF
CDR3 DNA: TGCGCCAGCAGCCAAGAGGGATACTATGGCTACACCTTC

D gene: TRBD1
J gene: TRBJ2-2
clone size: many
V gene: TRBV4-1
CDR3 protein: CASSPFHSGTGGTGELFF
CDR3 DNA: TGCGCCAGCAGCCCCTTTCATTCCGGGACAGGTGGCACCGGGGAGCTGTTTTTT

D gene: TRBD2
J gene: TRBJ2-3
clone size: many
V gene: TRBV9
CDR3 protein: CASSPLAGGPSDTQYF
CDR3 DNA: TGTGCCAGCAGCCCCCTAGCGGGAGGGCCCTCGGATACGCAGTATTTT

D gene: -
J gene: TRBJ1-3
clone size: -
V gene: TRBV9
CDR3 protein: CASSPDVQVWSGNTIYF
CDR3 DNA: TGTGCCAGCAGCCCGGACGTACAGGTTTGGTCTGGAAACACCATATATTTT